This is a list of T cell receptor beta chains from one sample in a study of T-cell reconstitution after alpha-beta-depleted transplantation in children. MiXCR was run by TCRdb on the PCR reads, yielding one entry per CDR3 protein. The sample shows about a million distinct CDR3 sequences, about 29% of them seen only once. The material was PBMCs, mostly from graft donor cells, obtained 360 days after TCRalphabeta/CD19-depleted stem cell transplant. The source of these receptors is a boy under two years old who had a stem cell transplant for SCID, so the T cells may come from the graft donor. The CDR3 runs from the conserved cysteine through the conserved F or W. Fields, in order: V gene, D gene, clone size, J gene, CDR3 DNA, CDR3 protein. D genes are given only for firm matches. Part of the rows lack a size; the others show once, few, many or a class for expanded clones.

>TRBV29-1|TRBD1|-|TRBJ2-3
TGCAGCGTGGACAGGGGGCGAGGCTCAGATACGCAGTATTTT
CSVDRGRGSDTQYF
>TRBV21-1|-|-|TRBJ1-1
-
CASILWASGAFF
>TRBV7-9|TRBD2|-|TRBJ2-1
TGTGCCAGCAGCGAACGGGGGGTAGGTGAGCAGTTCTTC
CASSERGVGEQFF
>TRBV5-1|-|few|TRBJ2-3
TGCGCCAGCAGCTTGTCTCCCAGGGGATGGGGCACAGATACGCAGTATTTT
CASSLSPRGWGTDTQYF
>TRBV6-5|-|few|TRBJ1-3
TGTGCCAGCAGTTACTCGGGCAGTTCCTTCTCTGGAAACACCATATATTTT
CASSYSGSSFSGNTIYF
>TRBV5-1|TRBD1|-|TRBJ2-3
TGCGCCAGCAGCCTCCGGACAGGGGGCTTGTTCACAGATACGCAGTATTTT
CASSLRTGGLFTDTQYF
>TRBV28|-|few|TRBJ2-3
TGTGCCAGCAGTTTGGCGCACAGGGGCGGGGGCACAGATACGCAGTATTTT
CASSLAHRGGGTDTQYF
>TRBV20-1|-|few|TRBJ2-5
TGCAGTGCTAGGGCCGGACTTACCTTAGAGACCCAGTACTTC
CSARAGLTLETQYF
>TRBV12-3/TRBV12-4|-|-|TRBJ2-3
TGTGCCAGCACCACAACGGGGAGGACTAGCACAGATACGCAGTATTTT
CASTTTGRTSTDTQYF
>TRBV29-1|TRBD2|few|TRBJ2-1
TGCAGCGTGGAGCGGGGGGGCCTAAATGAGCAGTTCTTC
CSVERGGLNEQFF
>TRBV12-3/TRBV12-4|-|many|TRBJ2-2
TGTGCCAGCTCTCCGGGCCAGCCCACCGGGGAGCTGTTTTTT
CASSPGQPTGELFF
>TRBV11-2|-|few|TRBJ2-1
TGTGCCAGCAGCTTTGCAGGGGCCCTTTACAATGAGCAGTTCTTC
CASSFAGALYNEQFF
>TRBV7-9|-|-|TRBJ2-3
TGTGCCAGCAGAGGGGGACATGGACCCACAGATACGCAGTATTTT
CASRGGHGPTDTQYF
>TRBV6-2/TRBV6-3|-|-|TRBJ2-2
TGTGCCAGCAGTTACGGGAGGTACACCGGGGAGCTGTTTTTT
CASSYGRYTGELFF
>TRBV6-2/TRBV6-3|TRBD2|few|TRBJ2-2
TGTGCCAGCAGACTAGCGGGGACGGACGGGGAGCTGTTTTTT
CASRLAGTDGELFF
>TRBV7-8|TRBD2|-|TRBJ2-5
TGTGCCAGCAGCTTAGGCACTAGCGGAAATGGGGAGACCCAGTACTTC
CASSLGTSGNGETQYF
>TRBV9|-|few|TRBJ2-2
TGTGCCAGCAGCGTAGAGGAGACAAACTGGGAGCTGTTTTTT
CASSVEETNWELFF
>TRBV20-1|-|few|TRBJ2-5
TGCAGTGCTGCGCGGGACGGTAAACAAGAGACCCAGTACTTC
CSAARDGKQETQYF
>TRBV12-3/TRBV12-4|-|-|TRBJ2-1
TGTGCCAGCAGTTTAAATCGAGCGGTCAGCTCCTACAATGAGCAGTTCTTC
CASSLNRAVSSYNEQFF
>TRBV20-1|TRBD1|-|TRBJ2-7
TGCAGTGCTAGGGATCCGGGACAGGGGAGGAACGAGCAGTACTTC
CSARDPGQGRNEQYF
>TRBV20-1|-|once|TRBJ1-6
TGCAGTGCCACAGGGCTTGGTAATTCACCCCTCCACTTT
CSATGLGNSPLHF
>TRBV5-1|TRBD1|once|TRBJ1-2
TGCGCCAGCAGCGCAGACAGGGACTACCATGGCTACACCTTC
CASSADRDYHGYTF
>TRBV29-1|-|-|TRBJ2-6
TGCAGCGTCCGAATCTCTGGGGCCAACGTCCTGACTTTC
CSVRISGANVLTF
>TRBV6-1|-|-|TRBJ1-5
TGTGCCAGTTCATGGGTTCTTAGCAATCAGCCCCAGCATTTT
CASSWVLSNQPQHF
>TRBV7-3|TRBD2|few|TRBJ2-1
TGTGCCAGCAGCAAAGCGGGGAACTACAATGAGCAGTTCTTC
CASSKAGNYNEQFF
>TRBV5-6|-|-|TRBJ2-2
TGTGCCAGCAGCTTTTCGGCAGCCTCGGACACCGGGGAGCTGTTTTTT
CASSFSAASDTGELFF
>TRBV3-1|-|-|TRBJ1-4
TGTGCCAGCAGCCAAGCGACGTCGGGGAAACTGTTTTTT
CASSQATSGKLFF
>TRBV2|-|many|TRBJ2-1
TGTGCCAGCAGCCCCGGGACGATCAACAATGAGCAGTTCTTC
CASSPGTINNEQFF
>TRBV4-1|-|-|TRBJ1-5
TGCGCCAGCAGCCGTTTACGGCAGGCCGGGCGTCCCCAGCATTTT
CASSRLRQAGRPQHF
>TRBV12-3/TRBV12-4|-|-|TRBJ2-7
TGTGCCAGCAGTTTGAGACGGGGGGAGCAGTACTTC
CASSLRRGEQYF
>TRBV4-1|-|-|TRBJ2-7
TGCGCCAGCAGCCAAGGACGAGGGGTCTCCTACGAGCAGTACTTC
CASSQGRGVSYEQYF
>TRBV12-3/TRBV12-4|TRBD2|once|TRBJ2-2
TGTGCCAGCAGTATAGCGGGGGGGCAAGGGACCGGGGAGCTGTTTTTT
CASSIAGGQGTGELFF
>TRBV6-1|-|-|TRBJ1-4
TGTGCCAGCAGTGAAGCGCCGGGAAGGGGGAGTGAAAAACTGTTTTTT
CASSEAPGRGSEKLFF